A single sample gave rise to the 32 T cell receptor beta chains below, sequenced in a study of shared T cell receptors in the human thymus. TCRdb's copy holds only in-frame clones and misses some; the assay was immunoSEQ multiplex PCR. The sample lists 600,000 or so clones; 70% to 90% were seen once. These data also featured in a second study, about human thymus T cells.

The sequencing sample was made of thymocytes. Receptor source: a boy in the first two years of life with a congenital heart defect.

This sequence joins TRBV7-9 and TRBJ1-1; 7 bases align to TRBD1. Germline V gene data show CDR1 as SEHNR and CDR2 as FQNEAQ (reference sequence). The CDR3 contains 16 residues. The ends lost 1 base at V and 4 bases at J; junction bases unmatched: 9. Written as DNA, the CDR3 is TGTGCCAGCAGCTTAGACAGGTCCGGGACAGCCACTGAAGCTTTCTTT. Translation gives CASSLDRSGTATEAFF.

This chain connects TRBV25-1 to TRBJ2-5; 14 bases map to TRBD2. The V gene end was trimmed by 1 base and the J gene end by 2 bases; junction bases not matched to a gene: 3. The CDR3 sequence is 17 residues long. The V gene's germline CDR1 is MGHDK and CDR2 SYGVNS. The CDR3 DNA follows: TGTGCCAGCAGTGAATCGACTAGCGGGGGGGTTCAAGAGACCCAGTACTTC. Translation gives CASSESTSGGVQETQYF.

The J gene is TRBJ2-7, the V gene TRBV6-1; tentative D call: TRBD1 (6 bases). Trimming left V 5 bases short and J 2 bases short, with 16 bases between. Germline V CDR1 and CDR2: MNHNS, SASEGT. This CDR3 contains 15 residues. The CDR3: CASSQGQRPTYEQYF. The CDR3 DNA sequence: TGTGCCAGCAGTCAAGGACAGCGACCTACCTACGAGCAGTACTTC.

V is TRBV27 and J is TRBJ2-7, with D unclear. Germline V lookup: CDR1 MNHEY, CDR2 SMNVEV (reference sequence). This CDR3 contains 13 residues. Trimming shortened V by 0 bases and J by 5 bases, and 8 bases separated the two germline ends. The CDR3 region is CASSLSGKDEQYF. Written as DNA, the CDR3 is TGTGCCAGCAGTTTATCGGGCAAGGACGAGCAGTACTTC.

The table lists this clone with a count of one. V gene TRBV10-3 combines with J gene TRBJ2-5; perhaps TRBD1 as D (6 bases). The CDR3 length is 13 residues. Germline CDR1 reads ENHRY; CDR2 reads SYGVKD. Deletions cut 4 bases from V and 1 base from J, with 7 bases between. CDR3 DNA: TGTGCCATCAGTGTGGACAGCCAAGAGACCCAGTACTTC. Encoded protein: CAISVDSQETQYF.

V and J are TRBV2 and TRBJ1-1, with D perhaps matching TRBD1 (6 bases). With 7 bases removed from V and 2 bases from J, the gap between germline ends came to 14 bases. CDR1 is SNHLY, CDR2 FYNNEI, per germline. There are 14 residues in the CDR3. Here the CDR3 reads CASTHRVRNTEAFF. As DNA, the CDR3 is TGTGCCAGCACCCACAGGGTCCGAAACACTGAAGCTTTCTTT.

Written as DNA, the CDR3 is TGTGCCACCAGCAGAGATCGTGGCAGGAGGCCCTACGAGCAGTACTTC. Its translation: CATSRDRGRRPYEQYF. This chain joins TRBV15 and TRBJ2-7; TRBD2 is a possible D gene (5 bases). The CDR3 is 16 residues long. Germline V gene lookup returns CDR1 LNHNV and CDR2 YYDKDF (reference sequence). Trimming took 0 bases from V and 2 from J, leaving 14 bases between them.

The rearrangement uses TRBV7-9 and TRBJ1-3, with TRBD1 as a possible D gene (5 bases). The CDR3 is 18 residues long. CDR1 and CDR2 from the germline V gene are SEHNR and FQNEAQ (reference sequence). Trimming removed 2 bases from V and 5 bases from J, with 22 bases in between. CDR3 sequence reads: CASSLSRGALCRRNTIYF. The CDR3 nucleotides are TGTGCCAGCAGCTTATCTAGGGGCGCCCTCTGCAGAAGAAACACCATATATTTT.

This chain links TRBV11-2 with TRBJ1-5, with D unclear. V lost 5 bases and J lost 6, with 23 bases in between. The CDR3 contains 17 residues. Germline CDR1 reads SGHAT; CDR2 reads FQNNGV. The chain's CDR3 is CASSLGDSQGRSQPQHF. The CDR3 coding sequence is TGTGCCAGCAGCCTGGGAGATTCCCAAGGTCGTTCTCAGCCCCAGCATTTT.

The chain carries TRBV5-5 and TRBJ2-5; possibly TRBD1 for D (5 bases). This CDR3 has 18 residues. The V gene lost 1 base and the J gene lost 5 bases, with 24 bases spanning the gap. Germline CDR1 is SGHKS and CDR2 is YYEKEE (reference sequence). This chain's CDR3 is CASSLLPPESRGEETQYF. Here the CDR3 DNA reads TGTGCCAGCAGCTTGCTACCCCCGGAATCAAGGGGCGAGGAGACCCAGTACTTC.

This chain links TRBV2 with TRBJ2-1; possibly TRBD1 for D (6 bases). The CDR3 covers 18 residues. From germline, CDR1 is SNHLY and CDR2 FYNNEI. Trimming stripped 4 bases from V and 0 bases from J, with 19 bases between. CDR3 coding DNA: TGTGCCAGCAGTGTTGAGACCCTCACAGGGTCCTCCTACAATGAGCAGTTCTTC. Amino acids: CASSVETLTGSSYNEQFF.

The J gene is TRBJ1-5, the V gene TRBV7-2, with 8 bases lining up with TRBD1. The junction had 5 bases not matched to a gene; V was cut back by 1 base and J by 0 bases. Germline loops: CDR1 SGHTA, CDR2 FQGNSA. The CDR3 runs 17 residues. This CDR3 reads CASSLGPGQASNQPQHF. The CDR3 nucleotides read TGTGCCAGCAGCTTAGGCCCGGGACAGGCTAGCAATCAGCCCCAGCATTTT.

The V gene is TRBV14, the J gene TRBJ1-6, with 10 nucleotides matching TRBD1. CDR3 size: 14 residues. Germline V CDR1 and CDR2: SGHDN, FVKESK. Trimming removed 4 bases from V and 10 bases from J; junction bases left unmatched: 4. The CDR3 loop is CASSPGTGESPLHF. The CDR3, as DNA: TGTGCCAGCAGCCCCGGGACAGGGGAATCACCCCTCCACTTT.

V usage is TRBV4-3 and J usage is TRBJ2-3; no clear D. The CDR3 loop spans 17 amino acids. The V gene's germline CDR1 is LGHNA and CDR2 YSLEER. V lost 0 bases, J lost 0 bases, and 13 bases lay in between. CDR3 coding DNA: TGCGCCAGCAGCCAAGACATGTACGAGACTAGCACAGATACGCAGTATTTT. Its translation: CASSQDMYETSTDTQYF.

The V call is TRBV7-2, the J call TRBJ1-1; TRBD1 matches 10 bases. This CDR3 is built from 14 residues. Per the germline V gene, CDR1 is SGHTA and CDR2 is FQGNSA. The trim removed 5 bases at V and 4 bases at J, leaving 4 bases unmatched. This CDR3 reads CASSARDRGTEAFF. CDR3 bases: TGTGCCAGCAGCGCCCGGGACAGGGGCACTGAAGCTTTCTTT.

Turning to this clone: Within the sample, other DNA sequences also encode this same CDR3. The chain employs TRBV20-1 and TRBJ2-7; weak D call: TRBD2 (5 bases). Germline CDR1 reads DFQATT; CDR2 reads SNEGSKA (reference sequence). V lost 1 base and J 5 bases, leaving 6 bases between the germline ends. The CDR3 consists of 11 residues. In nucleotides, the CDR3 is TGCAGTGCTAGAGTGGGAGACGAGCAGTACTTC. Translated, it gives CSARVGDEQYF.

The chain is built from TRBV5-4 and TRBJ1-2; D uncertain. Germline values: CDR1 SGHNT, CDR2 YYREEE (reference sequence). V dropped 1 base and J dropped 2 bases, with 12 bases sitting between them. CDR3 length: 15 residues. CDR3: CASSLWATRNYGYTF. The CDR3 nucleotides read TGTGCCAGCAGCTTGTGGGCGACCCGAAACTATGGCTACACCTTC.

The chain couples TRBV19 to TRBJ1-1; 8 bases agree with TRBD1. J gave up 0 bases and V 5 bases, and 5 bases lay outside the gene matches. This CDR3 is built from 15 residues. The germline V gene has CDR1 LNHDA and CDR2 SQIVND (reference sequence). CDR3 region: CASSPRDRLNTEAFF. CDR3 coding DNA: TGTGCCAGTAGTCCCCGGGACAGGCTGAACACTGAAGCTTTCTTT.

The chain joins TRBV25-1 to TRBJ2-1; D not resolved. Per the germline V gene, CDR1 is MGHDK and CDR2 is SYGVNS. Trimming removed 4 bases at V and 0 bases at J, with 13 bases between. CDR3 size: 16 residues. The CDR3 reads CASSVCSPSSYNEQFF. For the CDR3, the DNA is TGTGCCAGCAGTGTGTGTTCCCCGAGCTCCTACAATGAGCAGTTCTTC.

V and J are TRBV9 and TRBJ2-1, with 12 bases matching TRBD2. The CDR3 runs to 17 residues. From germline, CDR1 is SGDLS and CDR2 YYNGEE. The junction had 5 bases not matched to a gene; V was cut back by 4 bases and J by 0 bases. This CDR3 is CASSQGLAGLSYNEQFF. In nucleotides, the CDR3 is TGTGCCAGCAGCCAGGGACTAGCGGGCCTCTCCTACAATGAGCAGTTCTTC.

CDR3 loop: CASSQDQIGAVQEKLFF. Written as DNA, the CDR3 is TGCGCCAGCAGCCAAGATCAAATAGGGGCAGTCCAAGAAAAACTGTTTTTT. The V and J genes are TRBV4-3 and TRBJ1-4; a weak D match, TRBD1 (5 bases). Germline V gene data show CDR1 as LGHNA and CDR2 as YSLEER. The CDR3 covers 17 residues. V was cut by 0 bases and J by 8 bases, with 19 bases left in between.

V is TRBV5-6 and J is TRBJ1-5, with D tentatively TRBD1 (5 bases). CDR3 size: 16 residues. Germline V gene sequence: CDR1 SGHDT, CDR2 YYEEEE. V lost 0 bases and J lost 2, with 12 bases in between. The CDR3, as DNA: TGTGCCAGCAGCTTGGGGGGGGAATATGGCAATCAGCCCCAGCATTTT. Translating it yields CASSLGGEYGNQPQHF. Based on the CDR3 plus reference TRBV5-6 and TRBJ1-5, the full variable domain is DAGVTQSPTHLIKTRGQQVTLRCSPKSGHDTVSWYQQALGQGPQFIFQYYEEEERQRGNFPDRFSGHQFPNYSSELNVNALLLGDSALYLCASSLGGEYGNQPQHFGDGTRLSIL.

The rearrangement joins TRBV6-1 to TRBJ2-2; no definite D call. The length of the CDR3 is 12 residues. V was pared by 5 bases and J by 3 bases, with 4 bases between. The germline gives CDR1 MNHNS, CDR2 SASEGT. The CDR3 loop reads CASSSDTGELFF. The CDR3, as DNA: TGTGCCAGCAGTAGCGACACCGGGGAGCTGTTTTTT.

The rearrangement joins TRBV19 to TRBJ2-7, with 7 bases matching TRBD2. With V trimmed by 3 bases and J by 6 bases, 11 bases remained unmatched. CDR3 size: 15 residues. Per the germline V gene, CDR1 is LNHDA and CDR2 is SQIVND (reference sequence). CDR3 sequence: CASSIPSGELTEQYF. For the CDR3, the DNA is TGTGCCAGTAGTATTCCGAGCGGGGAGTTGACCGAGCAGTACTTC.

Concerning this clone itself: Other DNA variants within this sample encode the same CDR3. This rearrangement joins TRBV2 to TRBJ1-5; TRBD1 matches 7 bases. Trimming removed 6 bases from V and 6 bases from J; junction bases left unmatched: 5. CDR1 and CDR2 (germline): SNHLY, FYNNEI. The length of the CDR3 is 13 residues. CDR3 sequence reads: CASSEQGSQPQHF. CDR3 nucleotide sequence: TGTGCCAGCAGCGAACAGGGGTCTCAGCCCCAGCATTTT.

This chain uses TRBV5-6 with TRBJ2-5; 8 positions match TRBD2. The junction had 13 bases not matched to a gene; V was cut back by 6 bases and J by 0 bases. The CDR3 runs 17 residues. In germline, CDR1 is SGHDT, CDR2 YYEEEE. The CDR3 nucleotides read TGTGCCAGCAACGACCTGGGGGCGACTAGCGACCAAGAGACCCAGTACTTC. Amino acids: CASNDLGATSDQETQYF.

J is TRBJ2-7 and V is TRBV5-1; 10 bases fit TRBD2. The CDR3 runs 13 residues. Germline V CDR1 and CDR2: SGHRS, YFSETQ. Trimming cost V 4 bases and J 5 bases; bases outside gene matches: 3. The CDR3 sequence is CASSPSGRDEQYF. For the CDR3, the DNA is TGCGCCAGCAGCCCGAGCGGGAGGGACGAGCAGTACTTC.

The chain employs TRBV7-9 and TRBJ2-1; 8 nucleotides agree with TRBD1. Germline V gene data show CDR1 as SEHNR and CDR2 as FQNEAQ (reference sequence). The CDR3 covers 17 residues. The J segment lost 3 bases and the V segment lost 5 bases, leaving 12 bases of the junction unmatched. CDR3 nucleotides: TGTGCCAGCAGCACCCAACCGGGACAGGCCTTCTACAATGAGCAGTTCTTC. Its translation: CASSTQPGQAFYNEQFF.

The rearrangement uses TRBV4-1 and TRBJ2-5, with D maybe TRBD2 (6 bases). The CDR3 has 14 residues. Germline loops: CDR1 MGHRA, CDR2 YSYEKL. V was shortened by 5 bases and J by 2 bases, with 12 bases between the two germline ends. The CDR3 DNA is TGCGCCAGCAGCTTCCGACTAGGTCAAGAGACCCAGTACTTC. It specifies CASSFRLGQETQYF.

The chain is built from TRBV19 and TRBJ1-2; unclear D gene. This CDR3 contains 13 residues. The germline V gene has CDR1 LNHDA and CDR2 SQIVND (reference sequence). Between the trimmed V and J ends, which lost 8 bases and 4 bases, there was a span of 14 bases. The CDR3 nucleotides are TGTGCCAGTTCCCGCGGGGAGGGCTATGGCTACACCTTC. Protein: CASSRGEGYGYTF.

The chain combines TRBV10-2 with TRBJ2-5, with a possible D match to TRBD2 (6 bases). This CDR3 spans 17 amino acids. Trimming pared 3 bases from V and 5 bases from J, leaving 22 bases between. Germline V gene data show CDR1 as WSHSY and CDR2 as SAAADI. This CDR3 is CASSEREVTTTRETQYF. DNA for the CDR3: TGCGCCAGCAGTGAAAGGGAGGTAACTACCACACGGGAGACCCAGTACTTC.

The rearrangement joins TRBV5-6 to TRBJ2-3; 8 bases are shared with TRBD2. The germline gives CDR1 SGHDT, CDR2 YYEEEE. CDR3 length: 14 residues. J gave up 5 bases and V 4 bases, and 6 bases lay outside the gene matches. CDR3 nucleotide sequence: TGTGCCAGCAGCGGGGGGACTAGTCTAGATACGCAGTATTTT. It yields the protein CASSGGTSLDTQYF.